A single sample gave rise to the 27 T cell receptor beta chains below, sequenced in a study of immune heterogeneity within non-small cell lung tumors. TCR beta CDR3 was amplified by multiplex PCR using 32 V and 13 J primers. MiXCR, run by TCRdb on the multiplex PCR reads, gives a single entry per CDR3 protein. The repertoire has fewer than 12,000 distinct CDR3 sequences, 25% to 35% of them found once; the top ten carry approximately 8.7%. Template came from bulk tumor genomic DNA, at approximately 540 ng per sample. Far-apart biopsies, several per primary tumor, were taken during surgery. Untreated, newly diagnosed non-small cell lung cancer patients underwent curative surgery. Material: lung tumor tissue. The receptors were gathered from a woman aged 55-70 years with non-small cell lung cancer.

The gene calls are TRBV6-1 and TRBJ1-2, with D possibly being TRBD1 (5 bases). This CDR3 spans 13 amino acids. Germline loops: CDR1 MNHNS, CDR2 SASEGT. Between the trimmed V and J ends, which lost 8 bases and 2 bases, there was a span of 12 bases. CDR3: CASDEEGNYGYTF. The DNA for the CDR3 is TGTGCCAGCGACGAGGAGGGGAACTATGGCTACACCTTC.

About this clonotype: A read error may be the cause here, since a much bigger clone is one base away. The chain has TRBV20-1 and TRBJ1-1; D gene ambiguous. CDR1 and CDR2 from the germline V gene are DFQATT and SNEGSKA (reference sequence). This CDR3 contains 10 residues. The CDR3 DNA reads TGCAGTGCTAGCTTTCCTGGCGCTCTCTTT. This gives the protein CSASFPGALF.

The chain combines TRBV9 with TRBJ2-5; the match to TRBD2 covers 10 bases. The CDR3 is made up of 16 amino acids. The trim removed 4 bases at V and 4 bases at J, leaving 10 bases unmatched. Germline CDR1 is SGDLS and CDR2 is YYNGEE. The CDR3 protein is CASSPVSSGRGETQYF. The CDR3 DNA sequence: TGTGCCAGCAGCCCGGTATCTAGCGGGAGAGGAGAGACCCAGTACTTC.

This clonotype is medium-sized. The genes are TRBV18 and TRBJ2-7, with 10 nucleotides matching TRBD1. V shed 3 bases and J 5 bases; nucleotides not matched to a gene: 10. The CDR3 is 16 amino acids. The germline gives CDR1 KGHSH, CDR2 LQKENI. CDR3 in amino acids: CASSPQERTGGHEQYF. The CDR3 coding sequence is TGTGCCAGCTCACCTCAAGAGCGGACAGGGGGACACGAGCAGTACTTC.

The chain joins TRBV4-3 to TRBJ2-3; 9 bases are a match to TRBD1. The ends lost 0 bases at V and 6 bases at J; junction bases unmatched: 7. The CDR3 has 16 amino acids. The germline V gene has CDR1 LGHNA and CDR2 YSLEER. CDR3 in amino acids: CASSQDRQGGGDTQYF. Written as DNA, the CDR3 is TGCGCCAGCAGCCAAGACCGACAGGGGGGTGGGGATACGCAGTATTTT.

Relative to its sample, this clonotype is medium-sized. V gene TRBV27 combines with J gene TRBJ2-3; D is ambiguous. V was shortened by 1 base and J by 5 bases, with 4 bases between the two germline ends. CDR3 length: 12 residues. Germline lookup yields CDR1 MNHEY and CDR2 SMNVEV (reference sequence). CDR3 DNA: TGTGCCAGCAGTTTATATGGAGATACGCAGTATTTT. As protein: CASSLYGDTQYF.

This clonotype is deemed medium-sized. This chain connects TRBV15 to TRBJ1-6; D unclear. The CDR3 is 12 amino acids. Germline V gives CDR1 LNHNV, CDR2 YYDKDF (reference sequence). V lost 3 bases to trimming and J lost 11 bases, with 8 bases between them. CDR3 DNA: TGTGCCACCAGCAGGGCCTGGCCACCCCTCCACTTT. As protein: CATSRAWPPLHF.

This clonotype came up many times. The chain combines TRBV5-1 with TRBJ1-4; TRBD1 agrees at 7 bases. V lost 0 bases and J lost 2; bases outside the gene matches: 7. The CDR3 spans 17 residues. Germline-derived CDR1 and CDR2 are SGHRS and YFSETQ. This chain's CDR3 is CASSLGGGAWTNEKLFF. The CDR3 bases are TGCGCCAGCAGCTTGGGAGGGGGCGCCTGGACTAATGAAAAACTGTTTTTT.

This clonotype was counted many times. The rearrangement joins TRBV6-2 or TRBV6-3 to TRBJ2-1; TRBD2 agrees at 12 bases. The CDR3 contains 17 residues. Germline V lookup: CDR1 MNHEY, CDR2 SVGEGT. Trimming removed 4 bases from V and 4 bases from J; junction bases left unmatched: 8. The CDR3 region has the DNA TGTGCCAGCAGTTTCTCCAGGACTAGCGGGAATTACAATGAGCAGTTCTTC. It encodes CASSFSRTSGNYNEQFF.

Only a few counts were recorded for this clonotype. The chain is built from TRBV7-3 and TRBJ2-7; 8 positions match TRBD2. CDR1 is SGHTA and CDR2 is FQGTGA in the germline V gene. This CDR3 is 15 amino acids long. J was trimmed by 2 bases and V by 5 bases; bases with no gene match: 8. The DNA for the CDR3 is TGTGCCAGCAGCCCACGGGGGGGGCCCCCCTACGAGCAGTACTTC. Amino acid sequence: CASSPRGGPPYEQYF.

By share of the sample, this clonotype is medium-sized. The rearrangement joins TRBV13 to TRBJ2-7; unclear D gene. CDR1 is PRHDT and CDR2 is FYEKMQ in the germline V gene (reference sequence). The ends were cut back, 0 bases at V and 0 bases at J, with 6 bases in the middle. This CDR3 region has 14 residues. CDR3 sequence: CASSLGGSSYEQYF. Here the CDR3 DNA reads TGTGCCAGCAGCTTAGGAGGAAGCTCCTACGAGCAGTACTTC.

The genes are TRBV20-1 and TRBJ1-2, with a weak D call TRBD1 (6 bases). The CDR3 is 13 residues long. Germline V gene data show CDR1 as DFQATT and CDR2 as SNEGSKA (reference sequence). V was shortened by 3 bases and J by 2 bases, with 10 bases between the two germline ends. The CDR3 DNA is TGCAGTGCTAGCACAGGGACAAACTATGGCTACACCTTC. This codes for CSASTGTNYGYTF.

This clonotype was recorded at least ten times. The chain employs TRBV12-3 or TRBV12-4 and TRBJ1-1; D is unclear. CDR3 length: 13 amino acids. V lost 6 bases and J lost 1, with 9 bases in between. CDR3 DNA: TGTGCCAGCAGGGCGTTAGCGAACACTGAAGCTTTCTTT. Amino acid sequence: CASRALANTEAFF.

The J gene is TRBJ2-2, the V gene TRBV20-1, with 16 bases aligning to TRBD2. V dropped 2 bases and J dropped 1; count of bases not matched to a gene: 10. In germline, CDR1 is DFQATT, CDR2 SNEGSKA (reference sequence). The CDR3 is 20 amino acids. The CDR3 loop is CSARIPGLAGGKGNTGELFF. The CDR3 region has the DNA TGCAGTGCTAGAATTCCGGGACTAGCGGGAGGGAAGGGGAACACCGGGGAGCTGTTTTTT.

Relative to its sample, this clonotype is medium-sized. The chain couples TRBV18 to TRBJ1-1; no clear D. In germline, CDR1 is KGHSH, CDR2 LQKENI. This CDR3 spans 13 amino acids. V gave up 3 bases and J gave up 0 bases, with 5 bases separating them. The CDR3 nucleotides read TGTGCCAGCTCACCTATACTGAACACTGAAGCTTTCTTT. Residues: CASSPILNTEAFF.

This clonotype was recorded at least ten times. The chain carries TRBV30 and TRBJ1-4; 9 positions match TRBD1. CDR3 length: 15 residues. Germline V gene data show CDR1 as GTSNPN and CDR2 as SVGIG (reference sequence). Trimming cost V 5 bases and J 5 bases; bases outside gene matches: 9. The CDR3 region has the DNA TGTGCCTGGCCGGTCGAGGACAGGGGAAATGAAAAACTGTTTTTT. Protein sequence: CAWPVEDRGNEKLFF.

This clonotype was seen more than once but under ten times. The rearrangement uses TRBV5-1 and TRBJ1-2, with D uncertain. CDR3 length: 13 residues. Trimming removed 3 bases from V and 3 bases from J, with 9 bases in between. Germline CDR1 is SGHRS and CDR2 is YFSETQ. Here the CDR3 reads CASSSTGDYGYTF. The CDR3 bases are TGCGCCAGCAGCTCAACCGGGGACTATGGCTACACCTTC.

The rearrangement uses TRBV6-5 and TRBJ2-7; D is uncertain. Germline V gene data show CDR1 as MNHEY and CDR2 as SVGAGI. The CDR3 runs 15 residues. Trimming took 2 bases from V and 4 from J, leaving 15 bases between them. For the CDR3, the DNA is TGTGCCAGCAGTTACACGTCAGCCAGGCATTACGAGCAGTACTTC. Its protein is CASSYTSARHYEQYF.

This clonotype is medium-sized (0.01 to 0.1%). The CDR3 protein is CAWSPRRGSEAFF. The CDR3 DNA follows: TGTGCCTGGAGTCCCCGAAGGGGGTCTGAAGCTTTCTTT. The chain carries TRBV30 and TRBJ1-1; weak D call: TRBD1 (6 bases). Between the trimmed V and J ends, which lost 2 bases and 6 bases, there was a span of 13 bases. The CDR3 is 13 residues long. Germline V gene lookup returns CDR1 GTSNPN and CDR2 SVGIG (reference sequence).

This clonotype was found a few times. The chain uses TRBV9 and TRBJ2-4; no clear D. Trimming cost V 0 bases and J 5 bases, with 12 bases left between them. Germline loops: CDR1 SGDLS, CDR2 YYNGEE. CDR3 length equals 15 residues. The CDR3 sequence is CASSVGALGQNIQYF. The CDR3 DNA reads TGTGCCAGCAGCGTAGGGGCCTTAGGCCAAAACATTCAGTACTTC. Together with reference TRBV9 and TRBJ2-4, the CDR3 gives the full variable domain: DSGVTQTPKHLITATGQRVTLRCSPRSGDLSVYWYQQSLDQGLQFLIQYYNGEERAKGNILERFSAQQFPDLHSELNLSSLELGDSALYFCASSVGALGQNIQYFGAGTRLSVL.

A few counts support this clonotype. This CDR3 is CASSPSLAGLSYNEQFF. The DNA for the CDR3 is TGTGCCAGCAGTCCGTCTCTAGCGGGGCTTTCCTACAATGAGCAGTTCTTC. The V gene is TRBV6-1, the J gene TRBJ2-1, with 9 bases fitting TRBD2. CDR1 MNHNS and CDR2 SASEGT come from the germline V gene. This CDR3 has 17 amino acids. With 5 bases clipped from V and 1 base from J, the junction kept 9 bases outside the gene matches.

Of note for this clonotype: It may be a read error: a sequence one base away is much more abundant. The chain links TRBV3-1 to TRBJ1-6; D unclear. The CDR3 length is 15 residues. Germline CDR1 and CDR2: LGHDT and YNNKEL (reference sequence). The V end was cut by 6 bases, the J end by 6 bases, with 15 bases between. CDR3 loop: CASRRTVGGNSPLHF. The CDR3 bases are TGTGCCAGCAGACGAACAGTGGGAGGTAATTCACCCCTCCACTTT. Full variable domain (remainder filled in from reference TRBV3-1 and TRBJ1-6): DTAVSQTPKYLVTQMGNDKSIKCEQNLGHDTMYWYKQDSKKFLKIMFSYNNKELIINETVPNRFSPKSPDKAHLNLHINSLELGDSAVYFCASRRTVGGNSPLHFGNGTRLTVT.

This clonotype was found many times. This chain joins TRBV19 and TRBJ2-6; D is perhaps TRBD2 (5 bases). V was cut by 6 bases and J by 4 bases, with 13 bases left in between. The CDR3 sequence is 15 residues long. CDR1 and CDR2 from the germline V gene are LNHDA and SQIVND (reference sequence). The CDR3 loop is CASSPRVPGANVLTF. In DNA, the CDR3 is TGTGCCAGTAGCCCGAGGGTGCCCGGGGCCAACGTCCTGACTTTC.

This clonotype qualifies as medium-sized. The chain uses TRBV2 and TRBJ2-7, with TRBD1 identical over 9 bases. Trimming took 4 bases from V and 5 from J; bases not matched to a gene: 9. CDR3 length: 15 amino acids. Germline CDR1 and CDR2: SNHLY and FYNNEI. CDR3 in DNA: TGTGCCAGCAGTGCCGGACAGGGGTCGTTCGACGAGCAGTACTTC. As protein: CASSAGQGSFDEQYF.

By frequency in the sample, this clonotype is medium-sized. For the CDR3, the DNA is TGTGCCAGCAGTGAAGCGGAGGTAGGCGAGCAGTACTTC. Amino acid sequence: CASSEAEVGEQYF. The rearrangement joins TRBV6-1 to TRBJ2-7, with D possibly being TRBD2 (5 bases). Trimming removed 0 bases from V and 6 bases from J, with 9 bases in between. The germline CDR1 and CDR2 sequences are MNHNS and SASEGT. CDR3 size: 13 residues.

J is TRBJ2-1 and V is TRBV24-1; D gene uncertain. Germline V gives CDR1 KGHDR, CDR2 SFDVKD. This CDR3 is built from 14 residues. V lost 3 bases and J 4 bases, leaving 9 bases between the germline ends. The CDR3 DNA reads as TGTGCCACCAGTGATCGTTCTACTTACAATGAGCAGTTCTTC. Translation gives CATSDRSTYNEQFF.

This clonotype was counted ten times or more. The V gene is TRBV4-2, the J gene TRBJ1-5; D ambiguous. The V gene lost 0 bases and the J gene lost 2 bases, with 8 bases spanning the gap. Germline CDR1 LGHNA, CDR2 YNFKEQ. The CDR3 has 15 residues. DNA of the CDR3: TGTGCCAGCAGCCAAGATCGGTTGGGCAATCAGCCCCAGCATTTT. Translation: CASSQDRLGNQPQHF.